This TCR beta chain was identified in a study of beta chain features in type 1 diabetes. About the study: Healthy donors, compared against patients, showed similar age, gender and cell yields. General study points: Moderate but significant shortening of TCRB CDR3s was recorded in all four CD4+ subsets from Type 1 diabetes patients. It was among patients, rather than healthy donors, that naive, central memory and Treg TCRB repertoires appeared more similar. Still unanswered here is whether HLA type influences TCRB rearrangement.

Every bit of the isolated RNA underwent reverse transcription, so sequencing read expressed TCRB transcripts. Measured with immunoSEQ multiplex PCR; TCRdb has only the in-frame clones, and not every one. The sample carries 200,000 to 250,000 clones, 9.6% recorded once. This clone was recorded at least ten times. Its target is unknown. This CDR3 spans 15 amino acids. The ends were cut back, 1 base at V and 4 bases at J, with 11 bases in the middle. Germline CDR1 and CDR2: MGHRA and YSYEKL. The chain joins TRBV4-1 to TRBJ2-1; D is possibly TRBD1 (5 bases). This TCR was recovered from a woman younger than 30 in good health. Input material: naive CD4+ T cells from blood. CDR3 sequence: CASSQVWTPYNEQFF. The DNA of the CDR3 is TGCGCCAGCAGCCAAGTCTGGACACCTTACAATGAGCAGTTCTTC.